This entry is about one TCR beta chain. There are many counts of this clonotype. Its antigen is not yet known. Base qualities are not provided; no much larger clone lies one nucleotide away. The source of the sample is a study of tumor and adjacent non-tumor tissue in lung cancer (dated by TCRdb to the late 2010s). The study in broad terms: By cancer type, the cohort comprised approximately 12 adenocarcinoma patients, a couple of squamous cell carcinoma patients and 1 small cell lung cancer patient. The study compared bulk TCRbeta repertoires from lung tumor tissue and matched distant non-tumor lung tissue of roughly 14 lung cancer patients. The approximately 15 patients were aged about 31 to 85 years, included ten or so men and 5 women, and had TNM stage I to III disease. For each patient, one tumor sample and one normal lung sample were taken, giving thirty paired specimens that underwent TCRbeta CDR3 sequencing. In total, sequencing yielded 125,075,908 productive TCRbeta reads, which works out to an average of about 4 million reads per sample. Overall study outcomes, separate from this receptor: TCR diversity was significantly higher in younger patients, and higher tumor TCR diversity was associated with shorter overall and disease-free survival. Peripheral blood was not sequenced, so blood TCRbeta repertoires in these lung cancer patients were not examined. The top 100 clones accounted for a significantly larger cumulative portion of the repertoire in normal lung than in tumor tissue. Tumor tissue showed significantly greater TCR diversity (inverse Simpson) than normal lung tissue (around 450 vs 150, P = 0.0075, Mann-Whitney U test). Neither the sequencing platform nor unique molecular identifiers are named or mentioned anywhere in the methods. Only 15 or so patients were included in the cohort, and the need for larger samples and more detailed clinical data was noted by the authors.

Libraries were made using multiplex PCR. The sequencer was an Illumina HiSeq 2500. TCRbeta libraries were constructed through three rounds of nested PCR with primers (Table S4) according to protocols adapted from ARM-PCR. Before sequencing, PCR products of 200-500 bp were cut from the gel and purified using the QIAquick gel extraction kit. Regarding the original processing steps: Reads were cleaned using Trimmomatic, were merged into complete CDR3 sequences using FLASH, and were assigned to V(D)J germline segments using MiTCR. Clonal diversity was computed as the inverse Simpson's index with VDJtools. A read counted as productive if the sequence was in-frame and lacked a premature stop codon. The public reads were quality trimmed at Q25 with fastp and then assembled into clones with MiXCR by TCRdb, keeping productive beta chains. Here each entry gathers all rows of one CDR3 protein and keeps the most common genes and DNA. The V and J calls here are based on TCRdb, not the publication. This sample gives around 99,000 distinct CDR3 sequences in total; roughly 74% of them show up just once. The top ten hold about 39% of the sample.

Bulk unsorted tissue served as the source for RNA extraction, and RNA quality was assessed using a NanoDrop ND-1000 and an Agilent 2100. Donors were newly diagnosed lung cancer patients admitted for thoracic surgery in China between August and November 2014, without prior chemotherapy. The study excluded patients who had received radiotherapy or chemotherapy before or who had another cancer at the same time. Surgical tissue pieces of roughly 1-2 cm3 were preserved in RNAlater solution and were kept at -80 degrees C until use. Taken from the germline V gene, the CDR1 and CDR2 loops are ENHRY and SYGVKD. The cysteine opens and the phenylalanine closes a CDR3 of 15 amino acids. The sequence is cut down to CDR3 DNA, 45 bases in frame from base 1. V is pared back by 0 bases and J by 8 bases, with 13 bases lying between the germline termini.

Sequenced input: lung tumor tissue. The receptor comes from an older woman with non-small cell lung cancer. The sequence joins TRBV10-3 to TRBJ1-4, with the D gene not confidently named. This receptor carries the CDR3 CAISESNPRQEKLFF. The DNA is as follows: TGTGCCATCAGTGAGTCGAACCCCCGCCAGGAAAAACTGTTTTTT.